Following are 31 T cell receptor beta chains from one sample sequenced in a study of graft-versus-host responses after intestinal transplantation. For these TCRs, the target antigens are not known. Measured with immunoSEQ multiplex PCR; TCRdb has only the in-frame clones, and not every one. This sample has some 120,000 clones, with roughly nine tenths found just once. The source material was unstimulated CD4+ T cells sorted from spleen or lymph node cells, sampled before intestinal transplant. The source is a human donor who received an intestinal transplant.

This rearrangement joins TRBV7-2 to TRBJ2-7, with 8 bases fitting TRBD1. This CDR3 has 14 amino acids. Germline V gene sequence: CDR1 SGHTA, CDR2 FQGNSA. Trimming at V came to 5 bases and at J to 2 bases, leaving 5 bases not matched to a gene. The CDR3 DNA reads TGTGCCAGCAGCCAAGGACAGGGCCCCTACGAGCAGTACTTC. This codes for CASSQGQGPYEQYF.

The V and J genes are TRBV28 and TRBJ2-7, with 7 bases fitting TRBD1. There are 14 residues in the CDR3. Losses at the gene ends were 6 bases for V and 0 bases for J; bases not matched to a gene: 5. Germline assignment: CDR1 MDHEN and CDR2 SYDVKM. The CDR3 bases are TGTGCCAGCAGGCGACAGGGATCCTCCTACGAGCAGTACTTC. It specifies CASRRQGSSYEQYF.

This chain uses TRBV7-7 with TRBJ2-1, with 7 bases lining up with TRBD2. Per the germline V gene, CDR1 is SSHAT and CDR2 is FNYEAQ (reference sequence). The CDR3 runs to 15 residues. V was clipped by 5 bases and J by 0 bases; unmatched bases: 4. The CDR3 DNA sequence: TGTGCCAGCAGCAAAGCGGGGAGCTCCTACAATGAGCAGTTCTTC. Residues: CASSKAGSSYNEQFF.

The chain's CDR3 is CASSEQRSSPLHF. In DNA, the CDR3 is TGTGCCAGCAGTGAGCAGAGGAGTTCACCCCTCCACTTT. V is TRBV6-1 and J is TRBJ1-6; D not resolved. The germline gives CDR1 MNHNS, CDR2 SASEGT. Trimming cost V 3 bases and J 9 bases, with 9 bases left between them. The CDR3 sequence is 13 residues long.

Of note for this clone: The junction shows a germline mismatch at one end, possibly a read error. V usage is TRBV15 and J usage is TRBJ2-4; D remains ambiguous. The length of the CDR3 is 14 residues. Germline assignment: CDR1 LNHNV and CDR2 YYDKDF (reference sequence). In nucleotides, the CDR3 is TGTGCCACCAGCGGAGACCGAGCCAAAAACATTCAGTACTTC. As protein: CATSGDRAKNIQYF.

This clone was seen once. The CDR3, as DNA: TGTGCCAGCAGCTCTTACGCCTCGGGGAATGAAGCTTTCTTT. This sequence encodes CASSSYASGNEAFF. The chain combines TRBV7-2 with TRBJ1-1, with D uncertain. The CDR3 has 14 residues. CDR1 is SGHTA, CDR2 FQGNSA, per germline. The V gene lost 4 bases and the J gene lost 7 bases, with 16 bases spanning the gap.

The chain links TRBV4-2 to TRBJ2-1, with 10 bases matching TRBD2. In germline, CDR1 is LGHNA, CDR2 YNFKEQ. This CDR3 is 16 amino acids long. The trim removed 6 bases at V and 0 bases at J, leaving 5 bases unmatched. This CDR3 is CASSRTSGSSYNEQFF. CDR3 coding DNA: TGTGCCAGCAGTCGGACTAGCGGAAGCTCCTACAATGAGCAGTTCTTC.

This rearrangement joins TRBV5-1 to TRBJ2-3, with 9 bases matching TRBD2. From germline, CDR1 is SGHRS and CDR2 YFSETQ. Losses at the gene ends were 1 base for V and 1 base for J; bases not matched to a gene: 1. The CDR3 contains 15 residues. This chain's CDR3 is CASSLTSGRTDTQYF. The DNA for the CDR3 is TGCGCCAGCAGCTTGACTAGCGGGCGCACAGATACGCAGTATTTT.

This clone was picked up one time. The V call is TRBV28, the J call TRBJ1-3; D is ambiguous. V was pared by 10 bases and J by 0 bases, with 16 bases between. CDR3 length: 15 residues. Germline CDR1 reads MDHEN; CDR2 reads SYDVKM. The CDR3 sequence: CATAPGGDSGNTIYF. CDR3 bases: TGTGCCACCGCCCCCGGCGGGGACTCTGGAAACACCATATATTTT.

V gene TRBV4-1 combines with J gene TRBJ1-1, with D tentatively TRBD1 (5 bases). The germline CDR1 and CDR2 sequences are MGHRA and YSYEKL. Trimming shortened V by 5 bases and J by 4 bases, and 20 bases separated the two germline ends. The CDR3 totals 16 residues. In nucleotides, the CDR3 is TGCGCCAGCAGCGCTGTCTTCATCGGGGGTTTCACTGAAGCTTTCTTT. It specifies CASSAVFIGGFTEAFF.

The chain recombines TRBV29-1 with TRBJ2-5, with D maybe TRBD1 (6 bases). The germline CDR1 and CDR2 sequences are SQVTM and ANQGSEA. This CDR3 is 14 amino acids long. V shed 7 bases and J shed 2 bases, with 17 bases lying between them. CDR3 DNA sequence: TGCAGCGCCGCCAGGGCAGGGACACAAGAGACCCAGTACTTC. Encoded protein: CSAARAGTQETQYF.

The V call is TRBV4-3, the J call TRBJ2-5; TRBD2 aligns across 8 bases. There are 15 residues in the CDR3. The V and J ends lost 0 bases and 4 bases, in that order; junction bases with no gene match: 4. In germline, CDR1 is LGHNA, CDR2 YSLEER. The CDR3 DNA follows: TGCGCCAGCAGCCAAGATCGGACTAGCCCAGAGACCCAGTACTTC. Protein sequence: CASSQDRTSPETQYF.

V usage is TRBV7-9 and J usage is TRBJ2-2; TRBD1 matches at 8 bases. Losses at the gene ends were 1 base for V and 5 bases for J; bases not matched to a gene: 3. The length of the CDR3 is 15 residues. Germline V gene lookup returns CDR1 SEHNR and CDR2 FQNEAQ (reference sequence). Written as DNA, the CDR3 is TGTGCCAGCAGCTTAGGCCGGACAGGGACCGGGGAGCTGTTTTTT. Translating it yields CASSLGRTGTGELFF. Combining the CDR3 with reference TRBV7-9 and TRBJ2-2 gives the whole variable domain DTGVSQNPRHKITKRGQNVTFRCDPISEHNRLYWYRQTLGQGPEFLTYFQNEAQLEKSRLLSDRFSAERPKGSFSTLEIQRTEQGDSAMYLCASSLGRTGTGELFFGEGSRLTVL.

The rearrangement joins TRBV6-6 to TRBJ1-1; 9 bases are shared with TRBD1. J gave up 2 bases and V 4 bases, and 8 bases lay outside the gene matches. CDR1 and CDR2 from the germline V gene are MNHNY and SVGAGI (reference sequence). This CDR3 is 16 amino acids long. The CDR3 DNA reads TGTGCCAGCAGTTCGTTCAGGGACAGGGTAAACACTGAAGCTTTCTTT. It specifies CASSSFRDRVNTEAFF.

This rearrangement joins TRBV7-3 to TRBJ2-1, with 11 bases matching TRBD2. With 5 bases clipped from V and 6 bases from J, the junction kept 6 bases outside the gene matches. Germline lookup yields CDR1 SGHTA and CDR2 FQGTGA. The length of the CDR3 is 15 residues. DNA of the CDR3: TGTGCCAGCAGCCAACGACTAGCGGGGCCCAATGAGCAGTTCTTC. This translates into CASSQRLAGPNEQFF.

The rearrangement links TRBV5-1 to TRBJ1-6; no definite D call. Trimming removed 0 bases at V and 8 bases at J, with 12 bases between. The germline V gene encodes CDR1 SGHRS and CDR2 YFSETQ. The CDR3 loop spans 15 amino acids. DNA of the CDR3: TGCGCCAGCAGCTTGGCGGAGGGTAATTATTCACCCCTCCACTTT. This gives the protein CASSLAEGNYSPLHF.

The chain employs TRBV9 and TRBJ1-1; 7 nucleotides line up with TRBD1. The germline gives CDR1 SGDLS, CDR2 YYNGEE. The CDR3 is made up of 15 amino acids. Germline trimming cut 0 bases from V and 4 bases from J; bases unmatched to any gene: 6. The CDR3 is CASSVGGAGGTEAFF. Written as DNA, the CDR3 is TGTGCCAGCAGCGTAGGGGGGGCAGGGGGCACTGAAGCTTTCTTT.

The CDR3 nucleotides are TGTGCCATCAGTGGGGCGAACACTGAAGCTTTCTTT. The encoded protein is CAISGANTEAFF. The gene calls are TRBV10-3 and TRBJ1-1; D is unresolved. The germline CDR1 and CDR2 sequences are ENHRY and SYGVKD. The CDR3 covers 12 residues. Trimming stripped 4 bases from V and 1 base from J, with 4 bases between.

The rearrangement links TRBV5-1 to TRBJ2-2, with 9 bases fitting TRBD2. The J segment lost 1 base and the V segment lost 4 bases, leaving 11 bases of the junction unmatched. The CDR3 runs to 18 residues. Germline-derived CDR1 and CDR2 are SGHRS and YFSETQ. The CDR3 loop is CASSVETASGVNTGELFF. CDR3 in DNA: TGCGCCAGCAGCGTGGAGACTGCTAGCGGGGTGAACACCGGGGAGCTGTTTTTT.

J is TRBJ2-7 and V is TRBV10-1; TRBD1 aligns across 9 bases. This CDR3 is 13 amino acids long. The ends lost 9 bases at V and 4 bases at J; junction bases unmatched: 7. CDR1 is WNHNN and CDR2 is SYGVQD in the germline V gene (reference sequence). The CDR3 bases are TGCGCCAGTAGGCTGGACAGGGGATACGAGCAGTACTTC. As protein: CASRLDRGYEQYF.

Note on this clone: A junction end diverges from the germline sequence, so it may reflect a read error. The V and J genes are TRBV6-5 and TRBJ2-7, with 9 nucleotides matching TRBD2. The germline gives CDR1 MNHEY, CDR2 SVGAGI. The CDR3 has 13 amino acids. The CDR3 loop is CATSSGSRYEQYF. DNA of the CDR3: TGTGCCACCAGTAGCGGGAGCAGGTACGAGCAGTACTTC.

The chain carries TRBV6-1 and TRBJ2-2; 7 positions agree with TRBD1. V dropped 6 bases and J dropped 0; count of bases not matched to a gene: 4. From germline, CDR1 is MNHNS and CDR2 SASEGT. The CDR3 consists of 15 residues. CDR3 bases: TGTGCCAGCAGGAAAGGGGGCGCGAACACCGGGGAGCTGTTTTTT. Protein product: CASRKGGANTGELFF.

The chain has TRBV6-6 and TRBJ1-1; a possible D gene is TRBD1 (5 bases). Germline V gene sequence: CDR1 MNHNY, CDR2 SVGAGI (reference sequence). V shed 5 bases and J shed 8 bases, with 12 bases lying between them. The CDR3 contains 12 residues. In DNA form, the CDR3 reads TGTGCCAGCAGTCCACACAGGTCCGAAGCTTTCTTT. Its translation: CASSPHRSEAFF.

The chain joins TRBV4-1 to TRBJ2-4; 14 bases agree with TRBD2. J lost 1 base, V lost 2 bases, and 7 bases had no gene match. This CDR3 is built from 19 residues. Germline V gives CDR1 MGHRA, CDR2 YSYEKL. CDR3 DNA sequence: TGCGCCAGCAGCCAATCGGGACTAGCGGGGGTTGGGGCCAAAAACATTCAGTACTTC. This gives the protein CASSQSGLAGVGAKNIQYF.

The V call is TRBV29-1, the J call TRBJ2-1; the D gene is possibly TRBD2 (6 bases). The CDR3 has 12 amino acids. V was clipped by 1 base and J by 9 bases, with 10 bases between them. CDR1 and CDR2 from the germline V gene are SQVTM and ANQGSEA. The CDR3 DNA reads TGCAGCGTTGAAGCGGGAGTGGTTGAGCAGTTCTTC. It translates to CSVEAGVVEQFF.

The chain uses TRBV28 and TRBJ2-5; TRBD2 matches at 14 bases. The V segment lost 2 bases and the J segment 4 bases; nucleotides outside the gene matches: 6. Germline loops: CDR1 MDHEN, CDR2 SYDVKM. This CDR3 is 17 amino acids long. In nucleotides, the CDR3 is TGTGCCAGCAGTTTACCCCGGACTAGCGGGAGGTCAGAGACCCAGTACTTC. It yields the protein CASSLPRTSGRSETQYF.

The chain carries TRBV6-1 and TRBJ2-4; 9 bases align to TRBD2. This CDR3 region has 15 residues. V dropped 3 bases and J dropped 13; count of bases not matched to a gene: 13. CDR1 MNHNS and CDR2 SASEGT come from the germline V gene. CDR3 region: CASSENHGRGGGQYF. The CDR3 nucleotides read TGTGCCAGCAGTGAGAACCATGGGCGGGGGGGAGGACAGTACTTC.

This sequence joins TRBV19 and TRBJ1-1; 7 bases map to TRBD1. The V segment lost 3 bases and the J segment 5 bases; nucleotides outside the gene matches: 9. Germline CDR1 and CDR2: LNHDA and SQIVND (reference sequence). The CDR3 totals 15 residues. CDR3 amino acids: CASSMPPAGGTEAFF. The CDR3 DNA sequence: TGTGCCAGTAGTATGCCTCCGGCAGGGGGGACTGAAGCTTTCTTT.

The CDR3 nucleotides read TGTGCCAGCAGTGAATATGAGAGCGGCGCGGGGTCGACCGGGGAGCTGTTTTTT. This codes for CASSEYESGAGSTGELFF. This chain uses TRBV6-1 with TRBJ2-2; D might be TRBD2 (6 bases). Germline-derived CDR1 and CDR2 are MNHNS and SASEGT. This CDR3 is built from 18 residues. V was clipped by 2 bases and J by 5 bases, with 21 bases between them.

This clone was seen a few times. This chain joins TRBV30 and TRBJ1-1; D remains unclear. V gave up 7 bases and J gave up 1 base, with 13 bases separating them. Germline V CDR1 and CDR2: GTSNPN, SVGIG (reference sequence). This CDR3 contains 13 residues. The CDR3: CAYAHRRNTEAFF. Written as DNA, the CDR3 is TGTGCCTACGCACACCGAAGGAACACTGAAGCTTTCTTT.

The CDR3 region is CAISPDRQGPHEQYF. In nucleotides, the CDR3 is TGTGCCATCAGTCCAGACCGGCAGGGGCCCCACGAGCAGTACTTC. The chain uses TRBV10-3 and TRBJ2-7, with D perhaps TRBD1 (6 bases). In germline, CDR1 is ENHRY, CDR2 SYGVKD. This CDR3 region has 15 residues. V was cut by 5 bases and J by 5 bases, with 19 bases left in between.